Each of the 3 T cell receptor beta chains below was sequenced from the same sample in a study of blood T cell repertoires in COVID-19. Produced via immunoSEQ multiplex PCR; TCRdb's table is partial and in-frame only. The repertoire holds around 420,000 clones, with 88% as singletons. The sequencing input was PBMCs or T cells enriched from blood (not recorded which). Receptor source: a middle-aged woman with acute COVID-19.

This rearrangement joins TRBV7-9 to TRBJ1-2; tentative D call: TRBD1 (6 bases). The germline V and J ends were trimmed by 4 bases and 1 base, with 19 bases remaining between them. The CDR3 is made up of 17 amino acids. Germline values: CDR1 SEHNR, CDR2 FQNEAQ (reference sequence). The CDR3 coding sequence is TGTGCCAGCAGCTACCCCCCGGGACAAACTTTTAACTATGGCTACACCTTC. It specifies CASSYPPGQTFNYGYTF.

V usage is TRBV9 and J usage is TRBJ2-1, with 10 nucleotides matching TRBD2. V was pared by 0 bases and J by 8 bases, with 8 bases of the junction left unmatched. CDR3 length: 16 residues. CDR1 is SGDLS and CDR2 is YYNGEE in the germline V gene. CDR3 loop: CASSVGAGGRGDEQFF. In DNA, the CDR3 is TGTGCCAGCAGCGTAGGAGCGGGGGGGCGAGGGGATGAGCAGTTCTTC.

V gene TRBV12-3 or TRBV12-4 combines with J gene TRBJ2-1; tentative D call: TRBD2 (7 bases). The CDR3 has 13 residues. Trimming shortened V by 3 bases and J by 9 bases, and 12 bases separated the two germline ends. CDR3 coding DNA: TGTGCCAGCAGTTTTCGGGGGGCGGGTGAGCAGTTCTTC. This gives the protein CASSFRGAGEQFF.